This section outlines one T cell receptor (beta chain) sequence together with its context. The target antigen is unknown. This sample is part of a study of monozygotic twins with cystic fibrosis. Whole-study findings and limits: Monozygotic CF twin pairs shared significantly more nucleotide-identical clonotypes than unrelated CF individuals did. Median Simpson clonality of about 0.01 suggested naive T cells predominated.

TCRdb keeps only in-frame clones here, not all; method: immunoSEQ multiplex PCR. The table records around 30,000 clones, 85% of them present only once. Trimming cost V 5 bases and J 4 bases; bases outside gene matches: 9. The CDR3 is 15 amino acids. Germline CDR1 reads MNHNY; CDR2 reads SVGAGI (reference sequence). Sequenced material: blood. The J gene is TRBJ2-3, the V gene TRBV6-6; 7 bases align to TRBD1. The sequence derives from a girl aged 2-10 years with cystic fibrosis. DNA for the CDR3: TGTGCCAGCAGTCGACAGGGAAGACCTTCAGATACGCAGTATTTT. Translated: CASSRQGRPSDTQYF.